The source of this T cell receptor beta chain is a study of CD8+ T cells in alopecia areata. Study overall: Tofacitinib lasted 6 to 18 months, then 6 months off drug.

Study-wide results and caveats: When scalp samples are sequenced, resident alphabeta T cells of normal skin are also captured.

Note on this clone: The antigen is not known.

The germline CDR1 and CDR2 sequences are LNHNV and YYDKDF (reference sequence). Trimming removed 1 base at V and 4 bases at J, with 10 bases between. There are 14 residues in the CDR3. The treatment: oral pan-JAK inhibitor, 5-10 mg twice daily. Reverse transcription of extracted RNA yielded cDNA, which provided the sequencing template. This table comes from immunoSEQ multiplex PCR, and its TCRdb copy is limited to in-frame clones, with some not included. Of a few hundred thousand clones in the sample, approximately 57% were seen once. This clonotype originated in a human donor with alopecia areata. This material consisted of CD4+ T cells sorted from blood, taken at week 4, from a patient treated with tofacitinib. The chain uses TRBV15 and TRBJ2-5, with no clear D. The CDR3 loop is CATSRALVGETQYF. CDR3 coding DNA: TGTGCCACCAGCAGAGCTCTAGTAGGAGAGACCCAGTACTTC.